Listed below are T cell receptor beta chains from one sample, sequenced in a study of blood T cell repertoires in COVID-19. Method: immunoSEQ multiplex PCR; TCRdb's copy keeps in-frame clones and lacks some. The sample holds about 130,000 clones; 70% to 90% are singletons and the top ten take about 13%. The sequenced material came from peripheral blood. These receptors came from a human donor in a cohort sampled during active COVID-19. The CDR3 runs from the conserved cysteine through the conserved F or W. Each record gives: J gene, V gene, clone size, D gene, CDR3 protein, CDR3 DNA. The D gene is left open where the match is weak. Size tells how often a clone was seen (once, few, many) or the class of an expanded clone, and some rows leave it out.

TRBJ1-2 | TRBV2 | NA | NA | CASSVVRAYTF | TGTGCCAGCAGTGTGGTCAGGGCCTACACCTTC
TRBJ1-1 | TRBV12-5 | NA | NA | CASVIGGNTEAFF | TGTGCTAGTGTTATAGGGGGGAACACTGAAGCTTTCTTT
TRBJ1-3 | TRBV6-5 | NA | TRBD1 | CASRADRGAGNTIYF | TGTGCCAGCAGGGCCGACAGGGGGGCTGGAAACACCATATATTTT
TRBJ1-6 | TRBV6-5 | NA | TRBD1 | CASTPRDRGSPLHF | TGTGCCAGCACCCCCCGGGACAGGGGGTCACCCCTCCACTTT
TRBJ1-6 | TRBV9 | few | NA | CASSVGERYNSPLHF | TGTGCCAGCAGCGTAGGAGAGCGCTATAATTCACCCCTCCACTTT
TRBJ2-5 | TRBV7-8 | NA | NA | CASSLGGPPWETQYF | TGTGCCAGCAGCTTAGGAGGCCCTCCCTGGGAGACCCAGTACTTC
TRBJ1-6 | TRBV6-5 | NA | NA | CASSRGRGNSPLHF | TGTGCCAGCAGCCGGGGCAGGGGAAATTCACCCCTCCACTTT
TRBJ2-3 | TRBV6-5 | NA | TRBD1 | CASRTGGGTDTQYF | TGTGCCAGCAGAACAGGGGGCGGCACAGATACGCAGTATTTT
TRBJ2-7 | TRBV5-6 | once | TRBD1 | CASSLLSGTGITYEQYF | TGTGCCAGCAGCCTCCTGTCCGGGACAGGAATTACCTACGAGCAGTACTTC
TRBJ2-3 | TRBV30 | once | NA | CACRLGDTQYF | TGTGCCTGTCGCCTCGGGGATACGCAGTATTTT
TRBJ2-1 | TRBV10-2 | few | TRBD2 | CASSVSGGAKEQFF | TGCGCCAGCAGTGTTAGCGGGGGGGCCAAAGAGCAGTTCTTC
TRBJ1-1 | TRBV10-2 | NA | NA | CASSAAGRNTEAFF | TGCGCCAGCAGTGCGGCAGGGCGGAACACTGAAGCTTTCTTT
TRBJ1-1 | TRBV19 | NA | NA | CASSIVAGPAFF | TGTGCCAGTAGTATAGTTGCGGGGCCGGCTTTCTTT
TRBJ2-7 | TRBV7-8 | NA | NA | CASSPPRGNLPHYEQYF | TGTGCCAGCAGCCCGCCGCGGGGCAACCTCCCACACTACGAGCAGTACTTC
TRBJ2-5 | TRBV6-5 | NA | NA | CASRQPVGFWTQYF | TGTGCCAGCAGACAGCCGGTTGGTTTCTGGACCCAGTACTTC
TRBJ2-5 | TRBV10-1 | NA | NA | CASSEAAKETQYF | TGCGCCAGCAGTGAGGCAGCGAAAGAGACCCAGTACTTC
TRBJ2-5 | TRBV7-8 | NA | TRBD2 | CASSLGLLAGGQETQYF | TGTGCCAGCAGCTTAGGCCTCCTAGCGGGGGGGCAAGAGACCCAGTACTTC
TRBJ1-1 | TRBV3-1/TRBV3-2 | NA | NA | CASSPGHIAKGEAFF | TGTGCCAGCTCTCCGGGACACATTGCGAAGGGTGAAGCTTTCTTT
TRBJ1-3 | TRBV10-3 | NA | NA | CAISEPQAGVQSSGNTIYF | TGTGCCATCAGTGAGCCCCAGGCGGGGGTTCAGAGCTCTGGAAACACCATATATTTT
TRBJ1-2 | TRBV19 | NA | NA | CASSIGTQVYGYTF | TGTGCCAGTAGTATCGGGACACAGGTCTATGGCTACACCTTC
TRBJ2-4 | TRBV19 | NA | TRBD1 | CASRPDRGSVNIQYF | TGTGCCAGTCGCCCGGACAGGGGGAGCGTAAACATTCAGTACTTC
TRBJ2-3 | TRBV19 | NA | TRBD2 | CASSLRPGLGSTDTQYF | TGTGCCAGTAGCTTAAGACCGGGACTAGGGTCCACAGATACGCAGTATTTT
TRBJ2-7 | TRBV11-2 | NA | TRBD2 | CASSPGTSGGGEQYF | TGTGCCAGCAGCCCCGGGACTAGCGGGGGTGGGGAGCAGTACTTC
TRBJ2-2 | TRBV11-3 | NA | NA | CASSLTTYTGELFF | TGTGCCAGCAGCTTAACGACTTACACCGGGGAGCTGTTTTTT
TRBJ2-7 | TRBV5-6 | few | NA | CASSLGRASYEQYF | TGTGCCAGCAGCTTGGGGCGGGCGTCCTACGAGCAGTACTTC
TRBJ1-3 | TRBV4-1 | once | TRBD1 | CASSQPPTGGGNTIYF | TGCGCCAGCAGCCAACCACCGACAGGGGGAGGAAACACCATATATTTT
TRBJ1-1 | TRBV7-9 | NA | NA | CASSFSLMNTEAFF | TGTGCCAGCAGCTTCAGTCTCATGAACACTGAAGCTTTCTTT
TRBJ2-1 | TRBV19 | many | NA | CASSRSRYNEQFF | TGTGCCAGTAGTAGGTCCAGATACAATGAGCAGTTCTTC
TRBJ1-6 | TRBV7-2 | NA | TRBD1 | CASSLDRQGWSPLHF | TGTGCCAGCAGCTTAGATCGACAGGGTTGGTCACCCCTCCACTTT
TRBJ1-1 | TRBV6-6 | NA | NA | CASSYSRGVRTEAFF | TGTGCCAGCAGTTACTCGCGGGGGGTACGTACTGAAGCTTTCTTT
TRBJ2-7 | TRBV5-1 | NA | NA | CASSLTARGSYEQYF | TGCGCCAGCAGCTTGACTGCCAGGGGCTCGTACGAGCAGTACTTC
TRBJ2-7 | TRBV5-6 | NA | TRBD1 | CASSFGQGGYEQYF | TGTGCCAGCAGCTTTGGACAGGGCGGCTACGAGCAGTACTTC
TRBJ1-4 | TRBV6-5 | NA | TRBD1 | CASKDRVNEKLFF | TGTGCCAGCAAGGACAGGGTTAATGAAAAACTGTTTTTT
TRBJ2-1 | TRBV27 | NA | TRBD1 | CASSSGQGADEQFF | TGTGCCAGCAGTTCTGGACAGGGTGCCGATGAGCAGTTCTTC
TRBJ1-1 | TRBV18 | NA | TRBD1 | CASSPDRVATEAFF | TGTGCCAGCTCACCCGACAGGGTTGCCACTGAAGCTTTCTTT
TRBJ1-5 | TRBV6-5 | NA | TRBD1 | CASSTGHYSNQPQHF | TGTGCCAGTTCGACAGGGCATTATAGCAATCAGCCCCAGCATTTT
TRBJ2-7 | TRBV10-3 | few | TRBD1 | CAIRRQGLNYEQYF | TGTGCCATCAGGCGACAGGGTTTAAACTACGAGCAGTACTTC
TRBJ2-7 | TRBV12-3/TRBV12-4 | NA | NA | CASSPNLQEQYF | TGTGCCAGCAGTCCCAACCTACAGGAGCAGTACTTC
TRBJ2-3 | TRBV2 | NA | TRBD1 | CASSEGRTGPRTDTQYF | TGTGCCAGCAGTGAAGGTAGGACAGGGCCACGCACGGATACGCAGTATTTT
TRBJ1-1 | TRBV3-1/TRBV3-2 | NA | TRBD1 | CASSRSSTGASGNTEAFF | TGTGCCAGCAGCCGAAGTAGTACAGGGGCGTCCGGAAACACTGAAGCTTTCTTT
TRBJ1-2 | TRBV5-4 | NA | NA | CASSFTGLAYGYTF | TGTGCCAGCAGCTTTACAGGGCTTGCGTATGGCTACACCTTC
TRBJ2-6 | TRBV7-9 | once | NA | CASSLAGAGANVLTF | TGTGCCAGCAGCTTAGCGGGCGCTGGGGCCAACGTCCTGACTTTC